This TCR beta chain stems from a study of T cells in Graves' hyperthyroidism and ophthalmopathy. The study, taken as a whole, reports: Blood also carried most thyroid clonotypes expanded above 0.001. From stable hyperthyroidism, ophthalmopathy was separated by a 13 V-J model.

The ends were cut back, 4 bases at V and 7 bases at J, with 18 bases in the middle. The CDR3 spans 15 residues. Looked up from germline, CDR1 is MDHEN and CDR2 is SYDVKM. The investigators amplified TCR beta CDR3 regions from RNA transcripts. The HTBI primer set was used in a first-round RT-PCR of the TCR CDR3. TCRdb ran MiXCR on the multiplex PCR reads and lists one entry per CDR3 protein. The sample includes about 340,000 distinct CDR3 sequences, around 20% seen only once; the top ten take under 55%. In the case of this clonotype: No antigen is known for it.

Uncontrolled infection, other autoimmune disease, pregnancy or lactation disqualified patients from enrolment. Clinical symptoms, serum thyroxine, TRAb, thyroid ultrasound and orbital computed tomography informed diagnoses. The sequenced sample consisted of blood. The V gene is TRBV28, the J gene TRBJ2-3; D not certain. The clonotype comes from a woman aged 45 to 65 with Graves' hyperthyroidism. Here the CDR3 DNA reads TGTGCCAGCAGTTCATTAGTGGTCCCTGATTATACGCAGTATTTT. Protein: CASSSLVVPDYTQYF.